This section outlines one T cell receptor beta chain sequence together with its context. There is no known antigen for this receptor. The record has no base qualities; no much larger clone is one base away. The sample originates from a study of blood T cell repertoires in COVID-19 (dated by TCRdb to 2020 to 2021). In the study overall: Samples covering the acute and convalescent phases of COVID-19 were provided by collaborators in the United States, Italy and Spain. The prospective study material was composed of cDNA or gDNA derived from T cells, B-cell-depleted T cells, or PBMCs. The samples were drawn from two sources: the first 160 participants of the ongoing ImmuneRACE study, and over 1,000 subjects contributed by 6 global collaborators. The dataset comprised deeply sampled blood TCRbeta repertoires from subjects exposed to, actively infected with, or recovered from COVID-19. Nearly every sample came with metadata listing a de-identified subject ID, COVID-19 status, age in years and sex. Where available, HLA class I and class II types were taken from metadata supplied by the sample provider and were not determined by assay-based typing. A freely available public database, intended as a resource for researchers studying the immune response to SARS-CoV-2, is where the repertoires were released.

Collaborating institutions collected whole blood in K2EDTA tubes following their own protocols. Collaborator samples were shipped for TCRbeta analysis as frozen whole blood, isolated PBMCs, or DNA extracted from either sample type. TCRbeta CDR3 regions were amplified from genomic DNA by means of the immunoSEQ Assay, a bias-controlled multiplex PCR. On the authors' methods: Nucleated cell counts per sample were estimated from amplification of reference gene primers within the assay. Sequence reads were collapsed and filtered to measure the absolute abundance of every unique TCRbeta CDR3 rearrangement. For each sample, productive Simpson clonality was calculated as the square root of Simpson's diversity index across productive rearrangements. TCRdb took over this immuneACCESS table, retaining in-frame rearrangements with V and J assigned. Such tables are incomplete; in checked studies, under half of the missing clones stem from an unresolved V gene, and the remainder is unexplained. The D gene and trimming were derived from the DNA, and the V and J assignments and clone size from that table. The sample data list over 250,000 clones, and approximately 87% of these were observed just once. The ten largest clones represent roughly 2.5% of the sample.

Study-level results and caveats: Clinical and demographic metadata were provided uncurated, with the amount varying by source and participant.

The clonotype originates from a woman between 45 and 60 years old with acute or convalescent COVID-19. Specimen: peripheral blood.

The CDR3 amino acid sequence is: CASSAQQGDEAFF. The nucleotides read TGTGCCAGCAGCGCCCAACAGGGTGATGAAGCTTTCTTT. The chain joins TRBV9 to TRBJ1-1, with TRBD1 tentatively as D gene (6 bases match). V sheds 3 bases and J sheds 7 bases, leaving 13 bases between their ends. The CDR3 measures 13 amino acids from cysteine to phenylalanine. The only DNA kept is the CDR3, 39 bases in frame from the first base. Per the germline V gene, SGDLS is the CDR1 and YYNGEE is the CDR2.